This T cell receptor beta chain emerged from a study of T cell responses to AZD1222 COVID-19 vaccine. This clone was seen more than once but under ten times. The antigen remains unidentified. Findings of the study overall: Clonal diversity was possibly underestimated; the donors were predominantly white British and more often female.

TCRdb keeps only in-frame clones here, not all; method: immunoSEQ multiplex PCR. The sample contains 120,000 to 150,000 clones, about 86% of which appear only once. Germline V gene data show CDR1 as KGHDR and CDR2 as SFDVKD. V gave up 4 bases and J gave up 3 bases, with 7 bases separating them. There are 13 residues in the CDR3. Source: peripheral blood, taken 28 days after the second AZD1222 dose. This sequence originates from an adult who received the AZD1222 COVID-19 vaccine. This chain joins TRBV24-1 and TRBJ2-3; D unclear. For the CDR3, the DNA is TGTGCCACCAGTGAGCCCGTAACAGATACGCAGTATTTT. Its translation is CATSEPVTDTQYF.